Sequencing of this T cell receptor (beta chain) was carried out in a study of blood T cell repertoires in COVID-19 (TCRdb year 2020). Describing the broader study: The collaborator samples originated in the United States, Italy and Spain and spanned the acute and convalescent phases of COVID-19. Subjects who had been exposed to COVID-19, were actively infected with it, or had recovered from it provided the deeply sampled blood TCRbeta repertoires that made up the dataset. A freely available public database, intended as a resource for researchers studying the immune response to SARS-CoV-2, is where the repertoires were released. The material from the prospective study consisted of cDNA or gDNA derived from T cells, B-cell-depleted T cells, or PBMCs. Where available, HLA class I and class II types were taken from metadata supplied by the sample provider and were not determined by assay-based typing. Sample metadata almost always included a de-identified subject ID, COVID-19 status, age in years and sex. The samples were drawn from the first 160 participants of the ongoing ImmuneRACE study and from 950 to 1,500 subjects provided by 6 global collaborators. The paper as a whole reports these results and caveats: Clinical and demographic metadata were provided uncurated, with the amount varying by source and participant.

The collaborating institutions used their own protocols to collect whole blood in K2EDTA tubes. For TCRbeta analysis, collaborators shipped samples in one of three forms: frozen whole blood, isolated PBMCs, or DNA extracted from either of those sample types. This clone was seen only once. The target of this receptor is not known. The sample holds no much larger clone one base away, and base qualities are not on file. The germline V gene supplies CDR1 SGHDT and CDR2 YYEEEE. The CDR3 sequence holds 13 residues, the cysteine and phenylalanine included. CDR3 DNA is the only sequence kept; it has 39 bases, read in frame from the first base. The V and J ends are trimmed by 0 bases and 6 bases, leaving 7 bases between them. TCRbeta CDR3 regions were amplified from genomic DNA by means of the immunoSEQ Assay, a bias-controlled multiplex PCR. In the authors' own workflow: Within the assay, amplification of reference gene primers was used to estimate how many nucleated cells each sample contained. To quantify the absolute abundance of each unique TCRbeta CDR3 rearrangement, sequence reads were collapsed and filtered. For each sample, productive Simpson clonality was calculated as the square root of Simpson's diversity index across productive rearrangements. The table comes from immuneACCESS by way of TCRdb, which keeps in-frame sequences with V and J called. Part of the clones is missing from these tables; in studies checked, under half for an unresolved V gene and the rest for unknown reasons. That table is the source of V, J and clone size, and D and trimming were worked out from the DNA. The sample profile shows 150,000 to 200,000 clones; around nine tenths of them were found once. Together, the top ten hold less than 3.5% of the sample.

The sequenced sample consisted of peripheral blood. The TCR was taken from a man aged 70 or older with acute or convalescent COVID-19. The chain is made from TRBV5-6 and TRBJ2-1; 5 matching bases give a weak D call of TRBD2. The DNA sequence is given as TGTGCCAGCAGCTTGGTGACTACCAATGAGCAGTTCTTC. Its coded protein is CASSLVTTNEQFF.